A single T cell receptor beta chain is shown here with its context. Its antigen is not known. The CDR3 runs to 16 residues. CDR1 is SGHNT, CDR2 YENEEA, per germline. Trimming shortened V by 4 bases and J by 8 bases, and 23 bases separated the two germline ends. Autologous stem cell transplantation was followed by relapse in every patient, and brentuximab vedotin exposure varied. The study recorded best responses of complete response, partial response or progressive disease. This record comes from a study of PD-1 blockade in classical Hodgkin lymphoma. Some clones are missing from TCRdb's copy, which holds only in-frame ones; the method was immunoSEQ multiplex PCR. This sample has about 27,000 clones; 78% occur once, and the top ten carry 35%. Overall study results and limits: Patients who initiated nivolumab within 1 year of ASCT were excluded.

This chain connects TRBV11-3 to TRBJ1-1; D unresolved. The sequenced sample was peripheral blood mononuclear cells (PBMCs), obtained before the second cycle of nivolumab. This TCR was recovered from a human donor with classical Hodgkin lymphoma. CDR3 nucleotide sequence: TGTGCCAGCAGCTCGCGGGCGGGCACCGCGGGAGGGGAAGCTTTCTTT. Its protein product is CASSSRAGTAGGEAFF.